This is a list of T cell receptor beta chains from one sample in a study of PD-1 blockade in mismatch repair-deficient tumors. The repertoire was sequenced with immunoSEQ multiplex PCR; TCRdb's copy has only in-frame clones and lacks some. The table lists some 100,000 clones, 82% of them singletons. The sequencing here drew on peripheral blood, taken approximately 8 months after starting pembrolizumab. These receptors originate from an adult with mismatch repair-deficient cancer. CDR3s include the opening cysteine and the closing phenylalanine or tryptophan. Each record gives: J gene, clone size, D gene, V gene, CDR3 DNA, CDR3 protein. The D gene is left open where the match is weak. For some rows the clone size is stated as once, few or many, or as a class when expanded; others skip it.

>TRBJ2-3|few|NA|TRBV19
TGTGCCAGTACCAGGACTCGTTGGGGGGATACGCAGTATTTT
CASTRTRWGDTQYF
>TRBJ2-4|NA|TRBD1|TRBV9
TGTGCCAGCAGCGTTGGGACAGGAAAAAACATTCAGTACTTC
CASSVGTGKNIQYF
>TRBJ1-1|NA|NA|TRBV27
TGTGCCAGCAGTTTTATTGGGAACACTGAAGCTTTCTTT
CASSFIGNTEAFF
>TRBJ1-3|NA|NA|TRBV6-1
TGTGCCAGCAGCCTTCGTAGTACGGACACCATATATTTT
CASSLRSTDTIYF
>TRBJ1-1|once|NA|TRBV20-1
TGCAGTCCGTCCGAGGGGGGTACAGCTTTCTTT
CSPSEGGTAFF
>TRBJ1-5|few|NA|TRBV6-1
TGTGCCAGCAGTGAGCCCCTGGGGGAATGGAGCAATCAGCCCCAGCATTTT
CASSEPLGEWSNQPQHF
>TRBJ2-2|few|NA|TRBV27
TGTGCCAGCAGTTTAGTCATAGGGGCTGGGGAGCTGTTTTTT
CASSLVIGAGELFF
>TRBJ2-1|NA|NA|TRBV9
TGTGCCAGCAGCGCCGGACAGCCTGGTAATGAGCAGTTCTTC
CASSAGQPGNEQFF
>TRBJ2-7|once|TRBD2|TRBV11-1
TGTGCCAGCAGCTCCCTCGGCGGGAGATACACCTACGAGCAGTACTTC
CASSSLGGRYTYEQYF
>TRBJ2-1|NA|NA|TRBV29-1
TGCAGCGCCAGAGACAAGGCTCCCTACAATGAGCAGTTCTTC
CSARDKAPYNEQFF
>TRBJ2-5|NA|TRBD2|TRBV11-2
TGTGCCAGCAGCCCGGGACTAGCGGGACGGGAGACCCAGTACTTC
CASSPGLAGRETQYF
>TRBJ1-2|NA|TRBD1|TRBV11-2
TGTGCCAGCAGCTTAGATCCCGGACAGGGCTATGGCTACACCTTC
CASSLDPGQGYGYTF
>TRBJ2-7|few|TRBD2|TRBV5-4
TGTGCCAGCAGCGAACCGGGACTAGCGGGCGACTACGAGCAGTACTTC
CASSEPGLAGDYEQYF
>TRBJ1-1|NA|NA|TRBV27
TGTGCCAGCAAAAGGGGTACTGAAGCTTTCTTT
CASKRGTEAFF
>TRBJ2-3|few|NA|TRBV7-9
TGTGCCAGCAGCTTCGAAAGGTCCACAGATACGCAGTATTTT
CASSFERSTDTQYF
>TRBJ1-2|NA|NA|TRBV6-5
TGTGCCAGCGCACGGGACTCCTCCTATGGCTACACCTTC
CASARDSSYGYTF
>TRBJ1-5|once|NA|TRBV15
TGTGCCACCAGCCAGAGCGCCCGAGGGAGCAATCAGCCCCAGCATTTT
CATSQSARGSNQPQHF
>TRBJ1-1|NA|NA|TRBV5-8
TGTGCCAGCAGCTTGGCAGGGCTCACTGAAGCTTTCTTT
CASSLAGLTEAFF
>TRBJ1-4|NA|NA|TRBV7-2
TGTGCCAGCAGCTTAGGCCTGAATGAAAAACTGTTTTTT
CASSLGLNEKLFF
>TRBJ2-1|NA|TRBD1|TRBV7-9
TGTGCCAGCAGTTTTCCCGGGACAGGGGGATACAATGAGCAGTTCTTC
CASSFPGTGGYNEQFF
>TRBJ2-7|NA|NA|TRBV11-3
TGTGCCAGCAGCTCCCGAGACGCGGCTTACGAGCAGTACTTC
CASSSRDAAYEQYF
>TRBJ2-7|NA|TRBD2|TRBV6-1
TGTGCCAGCAGTGGACTAGCGGTTGGAGTTGGTGACGAGCAGTACTTC
CASSGLAVGVGDEQYF